This TCR beta chain was obtained from a study of cytomegalovirus exposure and HLA in healthy donors. General study findings and limits: Specific recognition of CMV antigens was confirmed in vitro for a few chains (all CMV-associated). Researchers counted around 150 TCR beta chains as cytomegalovirus-associated. It emerged from a later analysis that several of the most significant clusters appeared to be linked to common viral pathogens.

The CDR3 sequence is 14 residues long. Germline lookup yields CDR1 SQVTM and CDR2 ANQGSEA. The germline V and J ends were trimmed by 5 bases and 3 bases, with 17 bases remaining between them. 13 Jbeta primers and 60 Vbeta primers were used for the PCR. Libraries were prepared by immunoSEQ multiplex PCR; TCRdb keeps only in-frame clonotypes and omits some of them. The repertoire has about 150,000 clones, about two thirds of them found once; the top ten carry more than 4%. Comments on this clone: Its target is unknown.

The chain links TRBV29-1 to TRBJ2-7; a weak D match, TRBD1 (6 bases). This clonotype was obtained from a man in his 60s in good health and CMV-seronegative. The sample consisted of PBMCs. DNA for the CDR3: TGCAGCGTTTTACCCGGGACACCCATCTACGAGCAGTACTTC. Its protein is CSVLPGTPIYEQYF.